This T cell receptor (beta chain) is drawn from a study of control samples from healthy donors and cancer patients. Generated by immunoSEQ multiplex PCR, the TCRdb table keeps only in-frame clones and is missing some. The repertoire holds hundreds of thousands of clones, with roughly 82% as singletons. V was shortened by 3 bases and J by 0 bases, with 9 bases between the two germline ends. Germline-derived CDR1 and CDR2 are MDHEN and SYDVKM. This CDR3 has 15 amino acids. The chain links TRBV28 to TRBJ2-1; possibly TRBD2 for D (5 bases). Material for sequencing was PBMCs. This sequence originates from a woman aged 55-70 years with lung cancer. CDR3 nucleotide sequence: TGTGCCAGCAGTTTTCCGGGGAACTCCTACAATGAGCAGTTCTTC. Translation gives CASSFPGNSYNEQFF.